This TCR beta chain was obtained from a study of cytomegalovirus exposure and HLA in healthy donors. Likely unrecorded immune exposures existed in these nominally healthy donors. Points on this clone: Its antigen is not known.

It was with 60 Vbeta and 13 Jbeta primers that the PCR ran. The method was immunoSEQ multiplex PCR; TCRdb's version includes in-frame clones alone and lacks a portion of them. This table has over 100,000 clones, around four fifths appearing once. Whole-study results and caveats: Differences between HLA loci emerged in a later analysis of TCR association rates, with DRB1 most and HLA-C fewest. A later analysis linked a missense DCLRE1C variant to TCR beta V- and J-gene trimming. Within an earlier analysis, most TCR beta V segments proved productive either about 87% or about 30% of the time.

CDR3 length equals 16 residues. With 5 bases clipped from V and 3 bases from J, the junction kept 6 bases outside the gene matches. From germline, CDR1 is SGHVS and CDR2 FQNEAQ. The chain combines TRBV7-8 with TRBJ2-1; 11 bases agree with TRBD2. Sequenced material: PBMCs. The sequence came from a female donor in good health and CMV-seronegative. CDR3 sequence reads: CASSPLGLADYNEQFF. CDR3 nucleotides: TGTGCCAGCAGCCCCCTGGGACTAGCGGACTACAATGAGCAGTTCTTC.